This TCR beta chain was captured in a study of shared clonotypes between healthy human individuals. Turning to the study itself: Aged between 18 and 49, the donors were a couple of women and three men. Per donor, CD8 memory used one plate, CD8 naive used two, CD4 memory used three and CD4 naive used three. Findings and limits, study-wide: A small donor pool kept down the genetic and exposure-history diversity that was represented.

Concerning this clone: The antigen remains undetermined.

The data were produced by immunoSEQ multiplex PCR, yet TCRdb's version contains in-frame clones alone and is incomplete. This table has 2.5 million or so clones, about 92% appearing once. This CDR3 is 18 amino acids long. With V trimmed by 0 bases and J by 3 bases, 12 bases remained unmatched. The germline CDR1 and CDR2 sequences are SGHRS and YFSETQ. This clonotype originated in a man between 18 and 29 years old in good health. This rearrangement joins TRBV5-1 to TRBJ2-3; 8 positions match TRBD2. Input material: naive CD4+ T cells sorted from blood. Specified subset: CD45RA+ positively selected. CDR3 DNA: TGCGCCAGCAGCTTGGGCCCTCCCGTAGCGGGAAAGACAGATACGCAGTATTTT. Translation: CASSLGPPVAGKTDTQYF.